The rows below give T cell receptor beta chains drawn from one sample of a study of spatial heterogeneity in lung cancer. TCRdb used MiXCR to reprocess the 5' RACE reads, holding one entry per CDR3 protein. The sample comprises some 28,000 distinct CDR3 sequences, 8.4% of which are singletons, and around 34% rests with the top ten. This material consisted of PBMCs, taken at surgery. These receptors were taken from a female donor with early-stage non-small cell lung cancer. CDR3s include the opening cysteine and the closing phenylalanine or tryptophan. A D gene is named only where the DNA matches it firmly. Only some rows state a clone size, as once, few, many or a class for expanded clones.

NA,13,TRBV19,many,TRBJ2-5,TGTGCCAGTGAGTCGGGGGGCACGGAGACCCAGTACTTC,CASESGGTETQYF
NA,15,TRBV6-5,NA,TRBJ2-1,TGTGCCAGCAGCCATAAAAATAGCGCAGGCAATGAGCAGTTCTTC,CASSHKNSAGNEQFF
NA,15,TRBV7-9,many,TRBJ1-2,TGTGCCAGCAGCTCGATCAGGGGAGGGAACTATGGCTACACCTTC,CASSSIRGGNYGYTF
TRBD1,15,TRBV27,many,TRBJ1-5,TGTGCCAGCAGTATTGGACAGGGGGCGGGTCAGCCCCAGCATTTT,CASSIGQGAGQPQHF
NA,16,TRBV6-1,many,TRBJ1-2,TGTGCCAGCAGGGCTGGTGAGGCAGGGGCAGACTATGGCTACACCTTC,CASRAGEAGADYGYTF
TRBD2,17,TRBV5-1,few,TRBJ2-4,TGCGCCAGCAGCAGTAGACCGGGACTAGCGGGACAAAACATTCAGTACTTC,CASSSRPGLAGQNIQYF
TRBD1,13,TRBV7-6,many,TRBJ2-7,TGTGCCAGCAGCCTTGGACAGGACTACGAGCAGTACTTC,CASSLGQDYEQYF
NA,13,TRBV7-2,NA,TRBJ2-1,TGTGCCAGCAGTTTCTACCTGGGAAATGAGCAGTTCTTC,CASSFYLGNEQFF
NA,15,TRBV5-1,many,TRBJ1-4,TGCGCCAGCAGCTGGGAGCTTGCAACTAATGAAAAACTGTTTTTT,CASSWELATNEKLFF
NA,14,TRBV27,many,TRBJ2-5,TGTGCCAGCAGTACGCTCAGTAGGCAAGAGACCCAGTACTTC,CASSTLSRQETQYF
TRBD2,15,TRBV12-3/TRBV12-4,many,TRBJ2-3,TGTGCCAGCAGTGTAGGACTAGCGGACACAGATACGCAGTATTTT,CASSVGLADTDTQYF
NA,16,TRBV5-1,many,TRBJ2-2,TGCGCCAGCAGCTTGGGTGACAGGGAGGACACCGGGGAGCTGTTTTTT,CASSLGDREDTGELFF
NA,14,TRBV10-3,NA,TRBJ2-7,TGTGCCATCAGTGAAAGAGGGTCAATCAACGAGCAGTACTTC,CAISERGSINEQYF
TRBD1,18,TRBV20-1,many,TRBJ1-5,TGCAGTGCTAGAGCCCCGGGACAGAGAACTCTTTCCAATCAGCCCCAGCATTTT,CSARAPGQRTLSNQPQHF
TRBD1,16,TRBV20-1,few,TRBJ2-7,TGCAGTGCTAGACTTCCGTATTGGGACAGGGGCCACGAGCAGTACTTC,CSARLPYWDRGHEQYF
NA,12,TRBV12-3/TRBV12-4,NA,TRBJ2-5,TGTGCCAGCAGTTTCGGGATTGAGACCCAGTACTTC,CASSFGIETQYF
TRBD1,12,TRBV29-1,many,TRBJ2-1,TGCAGCGTGCCCCAGGGGGCGAGTGAGCAGTTCTTC,CSVPQGASEQFF
NA,15,TRBV5-6,many,TRBJ1-1,TGTGCCAGCAGCTTCTGGGGGAGCGGGAACACTGAAGCTTTCTTT,CASSFWGSGNTEAFF
NA,15,TRBV28,few,TRBJ1-5,TGTGCCAGCAGCCCCCCGGGGGTAAGCAATCAGCCCCAGCATTTT,CASSPPGVSNQPQHF
NA,13,TRBV11-2,few,TRBJ2-5,TGTGCCAGCAGCAAATCAGTCCGGGAGACCCAGTACTTC,CASSKSVRETQYF
NA,14,TRBV18,many,TRBJ2-5,TGTGCCAGCTCACCACGAAATTTCCAAGAGACCCAGTACTTC,CASSPRNFQETQYF
TRBD1,14,TRBV6-1,NA,TRBJ2-1,TGTGCCAGCATGGGGACAGGGTCCTACAATGAGCAGTTCTTC,CASMGTGSYNEQFF
NA,13,TRBV2,few,TRBJ1-2,TGTGCCAGCAGGTCCTGGCAGGGCTATGGCTACACCTTC,CASRSWQGYGYTF
NA,12,TRBV7-2,many,TRBJ2-1,TGTGCCAGCAGCTTACTTCTCAGGGTACCGTTCTTC,CASSLLLRVPFF
NA,13,TRBV7-8,NA,TRBJ1-1,TGTGCCAGCAGCGTAGTGGGGAGCACTGAAGCTTTCTTT,CASSVVGSTEAFF
NA,14,TRBV7-2,NA,TRBJ2-2,TGTGCCAGCAGCAGAAGCGGACTACTCGGGGAGCTGTTTTTT,CASSRSGLLGELFF
NA,11,TRBV12-3/TRBV12-4,once,TRBJ2-1,TGTGCCAGCAGTTTCCTCAGTGAGCAGTTCTTC,CASSFLSEQFF